This is a list of T cell receptor beta chains from one sample in a study of early T cells in non-severe SARS-CoV-2 infection. TCRdb fed the 5' RACE reads into MiXCR, producing one record per CDR3 protein. The sample has roughly 64,000 distinct CDR3 sequences, roughly 10% seen once; the top ten hold approximately 3%. This material consisted of whole blood, taken at baseline. These receptors were taken from an adult who was a healthcare worker with PCR-confirmed SARS-CoV-2 infection or an uninfected control (not recorded which). Both conserved end residues are part of each CDR3. Each record gives: clone size, D gene, J gene, V gene, CDR3 protein, CDR3 DNA. The D gene is left open where the match is weak. Size is omitted from some rows. Given values are once, few, many or a class for expanded clones.

. | . | TRBJ2-7 | TRBV6-1 | CASSELDSSSYEQYF | TGTGCCAGCAGTGAACTAGACTCAAGCTCCTACGAGCAGTACTTC
. | . | TRBJ2-3 | TRBV4-3 | CASSPTGTSTDTQYF | TGCGCCAGCAGCCCCACCGGTACTAGCACAGATACGCAGTATTTT
few | TRBD1 | TRBJ1-5 | TRBV7-9 | CASSFGGDRGNQPQHF | TGTGCCAGCAGCTTTGGAGGAGACAGGGGAAATCAGCCCCAGCATTTT
. | . | TRBJ2-7 | TRBV19 | CASSIQGIWSYEQYF | TGTGCCAGTAGTATCCAGGGCATCTGGTCCTACGAGCAGTACTTC
. | TRBD2 | TRBJ2-7 | TRBV15 | CATSRDKVAGYEQYF | TGTGCCACCAGCAGAGATAAGGTAGCGGGCTACGAGCAGTACTTC
few | . | TRBJ1-4 | TRBV11-2 | CASSLAGTRNEKLFF | TGTGCCAGCAGCTTAGCCGGGACCCGGAATGAAAAACTGTTTTTT
few | TRBD1 | TRBJ1-2 | TRBV19 | CASRDRGTDNYGYTF | TGTGCCAGTAGGGACCGCGGGACAGATAACTATGGCTACACCTTC
many | TRBD1 | TRBJ2-3 | TRBV12-3/TRBV12-4 | CASSFGTGDTDTQYF | TGTGCCAGCAGTTTCGGGACAGGAGACACAGATACGCAGTATTTT
. | TRBD2 | TRBJ2-3 | TRBV30 | CAWSRSGGADTQYF | TGTGCCTGGAGTCGTAGCGGGGGGGCAGATACGCAGTATTTT
many | TRBD2 | TRBJ2-3 | TRBV7-3 | CASSLRPLAGGTDTQYF | TGTGCCAGCAGCTTACGGCCCCTAGCGGGGGGCACAGATACGCAGTATTTT
few | . | TRBJ1-1 | TRBV2 | CASRTINMNTEAFF | TGTGCCAGCAGGACGATCAACATGAACACTGAAGCTTTCTTT
few | . | TRBJ1-3 | TRBV5-1 | CASRGGLSGNTIYF | TGCGCCAGCAGAGGGGGACTCTCTGGAAACACCATATATTTT
many | . | TRBJ2-1 | TRBV10-3 | CAISEASSDSYNEQFF | TGTGCCATCAGTGAGGCTAGCTCTGACTCCTACAATGAGCAGTTCTTC
many | . | TRBJ1-4 | TRBV7-9 | CASSSGVLSFQSNEKLFF | TGTGCCAGCAGCTCCGGGGTCCTTAGCTTCCAATCTAATGAAAAACTGTTTTTT
few | TRBD1 | TRBJ2-2 | TRBV10-2 | CATRTGGNTGELFF | TGCGCCACCCGGACAGGGGGCAACACCGGGGAGCTGTTTTTT
few | TRBD1 | TRBJ2-4 | TRBV30 | CAWSPGGQGSSQYF | TGTGCCTGGAGCCCTGGGGGACAGGGGAGTTCTCAGTACTTC
. | . | TRBJ1-1 | TRBV12-3/TRBV12-4 | CASSPIHQVEAFF | TGTGCCAGCAGTCCCATCCACCAGGTTGAAGCTTTCTTT
many | . | TRBJ2-3 | TRBV7-6 | CASSLRSGPTDTQYF | TGTGCCAGCAGCTTGCGTAGCGGTCCCACAGATACGCAGTATTTT
many | . | TRBJ1-1 | TRBV7-6 | CASSSYRGPDTEAFF | TGTGCCAGCAGCTCCTACCGGGGCCCGGACACTGAAGCTTTCTTT
. | . | TRBJ2-6 | TRBV5-5 | CASSLSVGSGANVLTF | TGTGCCAGCAGCTTGTCGGTTGGATCTGGGGCCAACGTCCTGACTTTC
few | . | TRBJ1-5 | TRBV5-1 | CASSLGYDNQPQHF | TGCGCCAGCAGCTTGGGGTATGACAATCAGCCCCAGCATTTT
few | . | TRBJ2-4 | TRBV4-3 | CASSQEVYVRNIQYF | TGCGCCAGCAGCCAAGAAGTTTATGTCAGAAACATTCAGTACTTC
few | . | TRBJ1-1 | TRBV7-9 | CASSRGLNTEAFF | TGTGCCAGCAGTCGAGGATTGAACACTGAAGCTTTCTTT
. | TRBD1 | TRBJ1-1 | TRBV29-1 | CSVEPFPPPGQNLEAFF | TGCAGCGTTGAACCCTTTCCCCCGCCGGGACAGAACCTCGAAGCTTTCTTT
few | TRBD1 | TRBJ2-2 | TRBV28 | CAGQGTNTGELFF | TGTGCCGGACAGGGGACGAACACCGGGGAGCTGTTTTTT
few | . | TRBJ2-7 | TRBV10-2 | CASRDGSYSYEQYF | TGCGCCAGCAGGGACGGATCATACTCCTACGAGCAGTACTTC
. | . | TRBJ2-1 | TRBV19 | CASSRGYNEQFF | TGTGCCAGTAGTCGGGGTTACAATGAGCAGTTCTTC
few | . | TRBJ2-3 | TRBV15 | CATSRQGGGDTQYF | TGTGCCACCAGCAGACAAGGCGGAGGGGATACGCAGTATTTT
few | . | TRBJ2-5 | TRBV6-5 | CASSYEGETQYF | TGTGCCAGCAGTTACGAGGGAGAGACCCAGTACTTC
few | TRBD1 | TRBJ2-3 | TRBV2 | CASSDKIAGQGLYTQYF | TGTGCCAGCAGTGATAAGATTGCGGGACAGGGGCTGTATACGCAGTATTTT
few | . | TRBJ2-1 | TRBV6-6 | CASSYSEVWGNEQFF | TGTGCCAGCAGTTACTCGGAGGTGTGGGGAAATGAGCAGTTCTTC
. | . | TRBJ1-6 | TRBV6-5 | CASSVGGEGKGSPLHF | TGTGCCAGCAGCGTCGGCGGGGAGGGGAAAGGTTCACCCCTCCACTTT
few | . | TRBJ2-7 | TRBV7-9 | CASSLARDYEQYF | TGTGCCAGCAGCTTAGCGAGGGACTACGAGCAGTACTTC
few | . | TRBJ2-2 | TRBV6-5 | CASSPHGDRGTGELFF | TGTGCCAGCAGCCCCCACGGGGACCGGGGCACCGGGGAGCTGTTTTTT
. | TRBD2 | TRBJ2-3 | TRBV19 | CASSMVLAGGGDTQYF | TGTGCCAGTAGTATGGTACTAGCGGGGGGCGGAGATACGCAGTATTTT
few | . | TRBJ2-3 | TRBV5-1 | CASSLWLGTDTQYF | TGCGCCAGCAGCTTGTGGCTGGGTACAGATACGCAGTATTTT
few | TRBD2 | TRBJ2-7 | TRBV19 | CANLPGTSNYEQYF | TGTGCCAACCTGCCCGGGACTAGTAACTACGAGCAGTACTTC
few | TRBD2 | TRBJ2-7 | TRBV20-1 | CSASETSGIYEQYF | TGCAGTGCTAGCGAGACTAGCGGCATCTACGAGCAGTACTTC
. | TRBD1 | TRBJ1-1 | TRBV19 | CASKPGQGTGNTEAFF | TGTGCCAGTAAGCCGGGACAGGGTACGGGGAACACTGAAGCTTTCTTT
. | TRBD1 | TRBJ1-2 | TRBV7-9 | CASSGEGADGYTF | TGTGCCAGCAGCGGGGAGGGGGCAGATGGCTACACCTTC
. | . | TRBJ2-3 | TRBV6-6 | CASIQDSNTDTQYF | TGTGCCAGCATCCAGGACTCGAACACAGATACGCAGTATTTT
many | TRBD1 | TRBJ1-1 | TRBV20-1 | CSASAGGGTEAFF | TGCAGTGCTTCCGCAGGGGGTGGCACTGAAGCTTTCTTT
. | TRBD2 | TRBJ2-2 | TRBV7-6 | CASSLASGEKLFF | TGTGCCAGCAGCTTAGCTAGCGGGGAGAAGCTGTTTTTT
. | . | TRBJ2-5 | TRBV10-1 | CASSGEAGQQETQYF | TGCGCCAGCAGTGGGGAGGCGGGACAGCAAGAGACCCAGTACTTC
. | . | TRBJ1-1 | TRBV5-1 | CASSLGMNTEAFF | TGCGCCAGCAGCTTGGGGATGAACACTGAAGCTTTCTTT
few | . | TRBJ2-6 | TRBV18 | CASSPSSGLPGANVLTF | TGTGCCAGCTCACCATCTTCAGGTTTGCCTGGGGCCAACGTCCTGACTTTC
few | TRBD1 | TRBJ1-4 | TRBV20-1 | CSANHPGTGNEKLFF | TGCAGTGCTAATCATCCCGGGACAGGGAATGAAAAACTGTTTTTT
few | . | TRBJ1-6 | TRBV4-2 | CASSQDGPTYSPLHF | TGTGCCAGCAGCCAAGATGGACCCACCTATTCACCCCTCCACTTT